These 32 T cell receptor beta chains were sequenced from one sample in a study of blood T cell repertoires in COVID-19. Profiled with immunoSEQ multiplex PCR; TCRdb holds only in-frame clones, not every one. Of about 160,000 clones in the sample, approximately 85% were seen once. The sample comprised peripheral blood. Receptors were obtained from a man in his sixties who had recovered from COVID-19.

This chain uses TRBV10-3 with TRBJ1-4; D is perhaps TRBD1 (5 bases). The V gene lost 0 bases and the J gene lost 8 bases, with 16 bases spanning the gap. This CDR3 is built from 16 residues. Germline lookup yields CDR1 ENHRY and CDR2 SYGVKD. CDR3 loop: CAISESSTTAGEKLFF. CDR3 nucleotides: TGTGCCATCAGTGAGTCGTCCACGACAGCGGGGGAAAAACTGTTTTTT.

The J gene is TRBJ1-2, the V gene TRBV6-5; TRBD1 matches at 9 bases. This CDR3 spans 16 amino acids. The V and J ends lost 3 bases and 4 bases, in that order; junction bases with no gene match: 9. In germline, CDR1 is MNHEY, CDR2 SVGAGI. The CDR3 bases are TGTGCCAGCAGTTATGGGGGCGGACAGGGGATCTATGGCTACACCTTC. It yields the protein CASSYGGGQGIYGYTF.

The chain carries TRBV5-4 and TRBJ1-2; 7 nucleotides align to TRBD1. With V trimmed by 4 bases and J by 4 bases, 16 bases remained unmatched. CDR1 and CDR2 from the germline V gene are SGHNT and YYREEE (reference sequence). The CDR3 totals 17 residues. The CDR3 loop reads CASSHNSQGGEGYGYTF. The CDR3 DNA follows: TGTGCCAGCAGCCATAATTCCCAGGGGGGAGAGGGCTATGGCTACACCTTC.

The J gene is TRBJ2-1, the V gene TRBV24-1; a weak D match, TRBD1 (6 bases). The V gene lost 10 bases and the J gene lost 10 bases, with 19 bases spanning the gap. Germline-derived CDR1 and CDR2 are KGHDR and SFDVKD. The CDR3 is 13 amino acids. The CDR3 reads CATTNPNGGEQFF. CDR3 DNA sequence: TGTGCCACAACAAACCCTAATGGGGGCGAGCAGTTCTTC.

The V call is TRBV9, the J call TRBJ2-6, with TRBD1 identical over 8 bases. Germline V gene sequence: CDR1 SGDLS, CDR2 YYNGEE. After removal of 3 bases from V and 0 bases from J, the junction contained 8 bases not matched to a gene. This CDR3 region has 18 residues. The CDR3 spells CASSAPGQAFSGANVLTF. The CDR3 coding sequence is TGTGCCAGCAGCGCCCCGGGACAGGCCTTCTCTGGGGCCAACGTCCTGACTTTC.

The gene calls are TRBV11-3 and TRBJ2-7; maybe TRBD1 (6 bases). Trimming pared 5 bases from V and 7 bases from J, leaving 15 bases between. The CDR3 has 13 residues. Germline values: CDR1 SGHNT, CDR2 YENEEA. CDR3 nucleotides: TGTGCCAGCAGCGAAATCACAGGGAGAGAGCAGTACTTC. Translation: CASSEITGREQYF.

This chain links TRBV27 with TRBJ2-5; weak D call: TRBD1 (5 bases). V shed 5 bases and J shed 2 bases, with 9 bases lying between them. This CDR3 is 13 amino acids long. CDR1 is MNHEY and CDR2 is SMNVEV in the germline V gene (reference sequence). The CDR3 DNA sequence: TGTGCCAGCAGTCCCCGACAGCAAGAGACCCAGTACTTC. Residues: CASSPRQQETQYF.

This clone was observed a single time. The chain recombines TRBV4-3 with TRBJ1-6, with D possibly matching TRBD1 (6 bases). The CDR3 contains 14 residues. V shed 3 bases and J shed 7 bases, with 10 bases lying between them. CDR1 and CDR2 (germline): LGHNA, YSLEER. In DNA, the CDR3 is TGCGCCAGCAGCCAGACAGGTGGGAATTCACCCCTCCACTTT. Its protein is CASSQTGGNSPLHF.

The V call is TRBV4-1, the J call TRBJ2-2; 8 bases are shared with TRBD1. The junction had 8 bases not matched to a gene; V was cut back by 0 bases and J by 5 bases. CDR1 and CDR2 from the germline V gene are MGHRA and YSYEKL. The CDR3 consists of 17 residues. Here the CDR3 DNA reads TGCGCCAGCAGCCAAGATTCGCAGGGGGCCTTGACCGGGGAGCTGTTTTTT. Translating it yields CASSQDSQGALTGELFF.

The gene calls are TRBV19 and TRBJ1-2, with D hard to call. The CDR3 consists of 14 residues. V was shortened by 3 bases and J by 6 bases, with 14 bases between the two germline ends. Germline-derived CDR1 and CDR2 are LNHDA and SQIVND (reference sequence). In DNA, the CDR3 is TGTGCCAGTAGTATCCCCGGGCCCGGGGATGGCTACACCTTC. This sequence encodes CASSIPGPGDGYTF.

The gene calls are TRBV5-1 and TRBJ2-2; 7 bases map to TRBD1. The germline V gene encodes CDR1 SGHRS and CDR2 YFSETQ. The CDR3 covers 15 residues. V lost 0 bases to trimming and J lost 3 bases; unmatched junction nucleotides: 2. CDR3 region: CASSLGQGHTGELFF. CDR3 nucleotides: TGCGCCAGCAGCTTGGGACAGGGACACACCGGGGAGCTGTTTTTT.

The V gene is TRBV3-1 (or the pseudogene TRBV3-2), the J gene TRBJ2-5; tentative D call: TRBD2 (6 bases). V shed 4 bases and J shed 4 bases, with 16 bases lying between them. This CDR3 region has 15 residues. Germline CDR1 is LGHDT and CDR2 is YNNKEL (reference sequence). The CDR3 loop is CASSLRLGLPETQYF. DNA for the CDR3: TGTGCCAGCAGCCTTCGACTAGGTCTGCCAGAGACCCAGTACTTC.

The chain combines TRBV18 with TRBJ1-1; 7 positions agree with TRBD1. The CDR3 runs 15 residues. From germline, CDR1 is KGHSH and CDR2 LQKENI. V lost 2 bases and J lost 2; bases outside the gene matches: 5. The CDR3 spells CASSPSTGSNTEAFF. The CDR3 coding sequence is TGTGCCAGCTCACCATCGACAGGGAGTAACACTGAAGCTTTCTTT.

V usage is TRBV6-6 and J usage is TRBJ1-1; 10 nucleotides agree with TRBD1. V was clipped by 6 bases and J by 1 base; unmatched bases: 5. The germline V gene encodes CDR1 MNHNY and CDR2 SVGAGI (reference sequence). This CDR3 region has 15 residues. The DNA of the CDR3 is TGTGCCAGCAGAATCGGGACAGGGGCGAACACTGAAGCTTTCTTT. This sequence encodes CASRIGTGANTEAFF.

This clone was seen once. The chain couples TRBV19 to TRBJ2-1; TRBD1 matches at 10 bases. The CDR3 length is 17 residues. The germline CDR1 and CDR2 sequences are LNHDA and SQIVND (reference sequence). Trimming cost V 5 bases and J 0 bases; bases outside gene matches: 7. The CDR3 is CASSPGQGISSYNEQFF. CDR3 DNA sequence: TGTGCCAGTAGTCCGGGACAGGGGATCAGCTCCTACAATGAGCAGTTCTTC.

This CDR3 is CASSQDPEGYGYTF. The CDR3, as DNA: TGTGCCAGCAGCCAAGATCCCGAGGGCTATGGCTACACCTTC. This chain connects TRBV14 to TRBJ1-2; D remains unclear. In germline, CDR1 is SGHDN, CDR2 FVKESK. V shed 0 bases and J shed 4 bases, with 9 bases lying between them. The CDR3 spans 14 residues.

The chain recombines TRBV5-8 with TRBJ1-6; D might be TRBD1 (6 bases). The V end lost 7 bases, the J end lost 10 bases, and 21 bases lay between the germline ends. Germline V gives CDR1 SGHTS, CDR2 YDEGEE. This CDR3 has 15 residues. The CDR3 loop reads CASRGPGRGQSPLHF. As DNA, the CDR3 is TGTGCCAGCCGAGGGCCCGGAAGGGGACAATCACCCCTCCACTTT.

The chain links TRBV27 to TRBJ2-3; 8 bases are a match to TRBD1. Trimming removed 4 bases from V and 2 bases from J; junction bases left unmatched: 14. The CDR3 runs 18 residues. Germline V CDR1 and CDR2: MNHEY, SMNVEV (reference sequence). CDR3: CASSSWTGSYTLTDTQYF. The DNA for the CDR3 is TGTGCCAGCAGTTCGTGGACAGGGTCCTATACGCTCACAGATACGCAGTATTTT.

The CDR3 protein is CASTHGRGGHYTQYF. For the CDR3, the DNA is TGTGCCAGCACCCACGGGCGGGGGGGCCACTATACGCAGTATTTT. The chain links TRBV27 to TRBJ2-3; TRBD2 matches 9 bases. The CDR3 totals 15 residues. The germline V gene encodes CDR1 MNHEY and CDR2 SMNVEV (reference sequence). After removal of 7 bases from V and 7 bases from J, the junction contained 12 bases not matched to a gene.

J is TRBJ1-1 and V is TRBV12-3 or TRBV12-4; 9 bases map to TRBD1. The CDR3 totals 13 residues. V shed 7 bases, J shed 4 bases, and the junction held 4 bases outside the gene matches. The CDR3, as DNA: TGTGCCAGCATCATGGACAGGGGCACTGAAGCTTTCTTT. As protein: CASIMDRGTEAFF.

This clone showed up many times. V and J are TRBV15 and TRBJ1-2, with 7 bases aligning to TRBD1. The CDR3 has 16 amino acids. The V gene's germline CDR1 is LNHNV and CDR2 YYDKDF (reference sequence). The V and J ends lost 5 bases and 3 bases, in that order; junction bases with no gene match: 12. The CDR3 nucleotides are TGTGCCACCAGCGGCCCCCCGGACAGGAACCACTATGGCTACACCTTC. Amino acids: CATSGPPDRNHYGYTF.

This clone came up once. The CDR3 sequence is CASSARTGSWDTQYF. Here the CDR3 DNA reads TGTGCCAGCAGCGCCCGGACAGGGTCTTGGGATACGCAGTATTTT. The genes are TRBV9 and TRBJ2-3; 8 bases fit TRBD1. The length of the CDR3 is 15 residues. V gave up 3 bases and J gave up 6 bases; unmatched junction bases: 9. In germline, CDR1 is SGDLS, CDR2 YYNGEE.

This clone showed up just a few times. The gene calls are TRBV5-5 and TRBJ1-5; D is ambiguous. V was clipped by 0 bases and J by 6 bases, with 13 bases between them. This CDR3 has 15 amino acids. The germline V gene encodes CDR1 SGHKS and CDR2 YYEKEE (reference sequence). The CDR3 DNA follows: TGTGCCAGCAGCTTGGGTGGCGGGATCAGTCAGCCCCAGCATTTT. Amino acids: CASSLGGGISQPQHF. The full variable domain, its missing parts supplied by reference TRBV5-5 and TRBJ1-5, is DAGVTQSPTHLIKTRGQQVTLRCSPISGHKSVSWYQQVLGQGPQFIFQYYEKEERGRGNFPDRFSARQFPNYSSELNVNALLLGDSALYLCASSLGGGISQPQHFGDGTRLSIL.

The chain combines TRBV11-2 with TRBJ2-7; the D gene is possibly TRBD1 (7 bases). Germline lookup yields CDR1 SGHAT and CDR2 FQNNGV. The CDR3 runs to 15 residues. V gave up 7 bases and J gave up 0 bases, with 16 bases separating them. Here the CDR3 reads CASIYGRGASYEQYF. The CDR3 DNA follows: TGTGCCAGCATCTATGGCAGGGGGGCCTCCTACGAGCAGTACTTC.

This chain links TRBV6-5 with TRBJ1-5; D is possibly TRBD1 (5 bases). Between the trimmed V and J ends, which lost 4 bases and 4 bases, there was a span of 11 bases. This CDR3 contains 14 residues. The germline gives CDR1 MNHEY, CDR2 SVGAGI. The DNA of the CDR3 is TGTGCCAGCAGTTCCTTCCAGGGAAATCAGCCCCAGCATTTT. Amino acid sequence: CASSSFQGNQPQHF.

The rearrangement uses TRBV29-1 and TRBJ1-6, with 9 bases fitting TRBD1. There are 13 residues in the CDR3. With 7 bases clipped from V and 8 bases from J, the junction kept 6 bases outside the gene matches. CDR1 and CDR2 from the germline V gene are SQVTM and ANQGSEA. CDR3 sequence: CSARTGEDSPLHF. In DNA form, the CDR3 reads TGCAGCGCCCGGACAGGGGAGGATTCACCCCTCCACTTT.

The chain uses TRBV19 and TRBJ1-5, with 7 bases that match TRBD1. The CDR3 runs to 14 residues. The V and J ends lost 5 bases and 5 bases, in that order; junction bases with no gene match: 6. CDR1 and CDR2 from the germline V gene are LNHDA and SQIVND (reference sequence). The CDR3 nucleotides are TGTGCCAGTAGTCGGGGACAGACCTATCAGCCCCAGCATTTT. Protein: CASSRGQTYQPQHF.

V usage is TRBV7-2 and J usage is TRBJ2-3, with 7 bases matching TRBD1. The CDR3 covers 13 residues. Germline V gene sequence: CDR1 SGHTA, CDR2 FQGNSA. V gave up 5 bases and J gave up 3 bases; unmatched junction bases: 2. Here the CDR3 DNA reads TGTGCCAGCAGCCCGACAGGGACAGATACGCAGTATTTT. This codes for CASSPTGTDTQYF.

CDR3: CASSLSGGAADTQYF. CDR3 nucleotides: TGTGCCAGCAGCCTTAGCGGGGGGGCCGCAGATACGCAGTATTTT. This chain joins TRBV7-3 and TRBJ2-3; TRBD2 matches 11 bases. Germline CDR1 SGHTA, CDR2 FQGTGA. V lost 5 bases, J lost 4 bases, and 5 bases stayed unmatched. This CDR3 has 15 amino acids. The full variable domain, rest sourced from reference TRBV7-3 and TRBJ2-3, is GAGVSQTPSNKVTEKGKYVELRCDPISGHTALYWYRQSLGQGPEFLIYFQGTGAADDSGLPNDRFFAVRPEGSVSTLKIQRTERGDSAVYLCASSLSGGAADTQYFGPGTRLTVL.

This clone was detected a few times. The rearrangement links TRBV19 to TRBJ2-5; D is possibly TRBD2 (5 bases). The ends were cut back, 0 bases at V and 7 bases at J, with 9 bases in the middle. From germline, CDR1 is LNHDA and CDR2 SQIVND (reference sequence). The CDR3 totals 13 residues. CDR3 in amino acids: CASSIEERGTQYF. Written as DNA, the CDR3 is TGTGCCAGTAGTATAGAGGAACGGGGGACCCAGTACTTC.

This clone was recorded only once. V gene TRBV6-5 combines with J gene TRBJ2-1; TRBD1 aligns across 9 bases. The CDR3 sequence is 14 residues long. The trim removed 8 bases at V and 8 bases at J, leaving 10 bases unmatched. Germline V lookup: CDR1 MNHEY, CDR2 SVGAGI. As DNA, the CDR3 is TGTGCCAGCCCAGGGGGGACAGGGAGCGATGAGCAGTTCTTC. The encoded protein is CASPGGTGSDEQFF.

This chain joins TRBV5-6 and TRBJ1-5, with D possibly matching TRBD1 (6 bases). V was clipped by 3 bases and J by 1 base, with 17 bases between them. Germline V CDR1 and CDR2: SGHDT, YYEEEE. The CDR3 runs 17 residues. The CDR3 is CASSWTAGYGSNQPQHF. DNA of the CDR3: TGTGCCAGCAGCTGGACAGCAGGGTATGGGAGCAATCAGCCCCAGCATTTT.